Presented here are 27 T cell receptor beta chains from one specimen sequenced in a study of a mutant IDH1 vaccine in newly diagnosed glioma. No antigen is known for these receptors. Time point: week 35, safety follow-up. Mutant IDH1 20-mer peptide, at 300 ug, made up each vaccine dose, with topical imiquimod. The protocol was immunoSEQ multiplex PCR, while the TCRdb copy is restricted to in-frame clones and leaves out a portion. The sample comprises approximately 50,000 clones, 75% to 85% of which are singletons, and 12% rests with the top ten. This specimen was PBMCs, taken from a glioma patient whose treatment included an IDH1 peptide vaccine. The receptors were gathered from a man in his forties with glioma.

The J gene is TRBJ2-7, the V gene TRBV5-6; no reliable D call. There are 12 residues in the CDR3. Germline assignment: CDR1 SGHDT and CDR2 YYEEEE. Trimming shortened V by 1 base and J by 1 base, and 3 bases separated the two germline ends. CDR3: CASSLTSYEQYF. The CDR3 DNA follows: TGTGCCAGCAGCTTGACTTCCTACGAGCAGTACTTC.

CDR3 sequence: CATSPRTGNVGYTF. The CDR3 DNA reads TGTGCCACCAGCCCTAGGACAGGGAACGTTGGCTACACCTTC. The chain carries TRBV15 and TRBJ1-2, with 8 positions matching TRBD1. The CDR3 contains 14 residues. Germline V gene lookup returns CDR1 LNHNV and CDR2 YYDKDF (reference sequence). Losses at the gene ends were 5 bases for V and 7 bases for J; bases not matched to a gene: 9.

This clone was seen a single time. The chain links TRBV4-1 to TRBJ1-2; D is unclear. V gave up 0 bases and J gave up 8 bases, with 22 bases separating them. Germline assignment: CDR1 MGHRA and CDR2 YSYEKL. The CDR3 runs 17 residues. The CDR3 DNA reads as TGCGCCAGCAGCCAAGAAACGACGCGGGCCCCAGCGGGGGGCTACACCTTC. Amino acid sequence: CASSQETTRAPAGGYTF.

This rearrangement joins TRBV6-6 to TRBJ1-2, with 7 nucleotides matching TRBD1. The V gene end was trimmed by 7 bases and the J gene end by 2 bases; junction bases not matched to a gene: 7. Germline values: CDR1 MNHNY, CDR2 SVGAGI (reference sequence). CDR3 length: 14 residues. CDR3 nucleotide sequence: TGTGCCAGCACCCTTGGGGGACAGAACTATGGCTACACCTTC. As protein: CASTLGGQNYGYTF.

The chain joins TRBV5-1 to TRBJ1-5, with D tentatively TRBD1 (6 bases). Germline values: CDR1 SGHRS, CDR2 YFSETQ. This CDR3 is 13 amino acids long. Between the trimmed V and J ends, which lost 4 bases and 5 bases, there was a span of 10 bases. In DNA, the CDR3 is TGCGCCAGCAGCCGGTCAGGGGATCAGCCCCAGCATTTT. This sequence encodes CASSRSGDQPQHF. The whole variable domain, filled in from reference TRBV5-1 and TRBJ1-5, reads KAGVTQTPRYLIKTRGQQVTLSCSPISGHRSVSWYQQTPGQGLQFLFEYFSETQRNKGNFPGRFSGRQFSNSRSEMNVSTLELGDSALYLCASSRSGDQPQHFGDGTRLSIL.

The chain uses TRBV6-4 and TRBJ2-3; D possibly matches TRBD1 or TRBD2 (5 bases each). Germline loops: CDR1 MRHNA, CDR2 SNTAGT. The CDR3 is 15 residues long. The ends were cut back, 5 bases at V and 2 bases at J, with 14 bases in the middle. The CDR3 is CASSPGEGNTDTQYF. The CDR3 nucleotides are TGTGCCAGCAGTCCCGGAGAGGGGAACACAGATACGCAGTATTTT.

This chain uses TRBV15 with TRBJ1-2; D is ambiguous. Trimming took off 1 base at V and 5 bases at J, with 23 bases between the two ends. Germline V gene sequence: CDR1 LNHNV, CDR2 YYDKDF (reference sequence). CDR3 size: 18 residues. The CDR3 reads CATSRGMVGPAHDYGYTF. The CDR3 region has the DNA TGTGCCACCAGCAGAGGAATGGTAGGACCCGCGCACGATTATGGCTACACCTTC.

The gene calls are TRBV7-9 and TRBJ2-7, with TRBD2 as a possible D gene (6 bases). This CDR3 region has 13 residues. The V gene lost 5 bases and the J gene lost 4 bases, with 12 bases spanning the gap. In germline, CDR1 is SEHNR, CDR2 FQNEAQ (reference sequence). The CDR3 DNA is TGTGCCAGCAGCCCACCGGGACTTTACGAGCAGTACGTC. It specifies CASSPPGLYEQYV.

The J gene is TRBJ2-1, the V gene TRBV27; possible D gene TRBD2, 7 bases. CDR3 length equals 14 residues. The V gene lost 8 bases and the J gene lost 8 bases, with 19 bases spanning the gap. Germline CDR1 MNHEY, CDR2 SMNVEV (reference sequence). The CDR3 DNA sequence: TGTGCCAGCGGATGGGGGGGCCGGGCGGATGAGCAGTTCTTC. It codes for CASGWGGRADEQFF.

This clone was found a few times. The CDR3 region has the DNA TGTGCTAGCCAGACAGGGATAAATGAAAAACTGTTTTTT. Protein: CASQTGINEKLFF. This chain connects TRBV12-5 to TRBJ1-4; 7 bases map to TRBD1. Per the germline V gene, CDR1 is LGHNT and CDR2 is FRNRAP. Trimming removed 9 bases from V and 5 bases from J; junction bases left unmatched: 6. The CDR3 is 13 residues long.

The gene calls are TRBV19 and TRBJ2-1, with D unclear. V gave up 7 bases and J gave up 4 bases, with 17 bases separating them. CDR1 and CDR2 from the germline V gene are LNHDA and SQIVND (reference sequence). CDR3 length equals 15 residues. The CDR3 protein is CASKGLENPYNEQFF. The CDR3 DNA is TGTGCCAGTAAAGGATTGGAAAACCCGTACAATGAGCAGTTCTTC.

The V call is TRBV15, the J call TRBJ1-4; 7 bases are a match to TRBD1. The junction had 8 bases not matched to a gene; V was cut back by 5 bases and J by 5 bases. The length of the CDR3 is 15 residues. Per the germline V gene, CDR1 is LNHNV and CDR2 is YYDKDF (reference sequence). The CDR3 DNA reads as TGTGCCACCAGCGGAGGGACAGCTCTAAATGAAAAACTGTTTTTT. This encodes CATSGGTALNEKLFF.

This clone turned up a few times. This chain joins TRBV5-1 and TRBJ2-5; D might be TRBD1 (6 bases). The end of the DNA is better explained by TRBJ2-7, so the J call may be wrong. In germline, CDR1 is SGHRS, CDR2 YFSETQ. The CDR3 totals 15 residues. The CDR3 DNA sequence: TGCGCCAGCAGCTTGGAGGTCAGGGGCATCGGCGAGCAGTACTTC. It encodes CASSLEVRGIGEQYF.

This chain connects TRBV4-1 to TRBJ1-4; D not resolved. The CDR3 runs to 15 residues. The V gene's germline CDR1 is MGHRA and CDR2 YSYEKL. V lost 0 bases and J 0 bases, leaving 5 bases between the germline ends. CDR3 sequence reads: CASSQDGSTNEKLFF. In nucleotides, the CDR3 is TGCGCCAGCAGCCAAGACGGCTCAACTAATGAAAAACTGTTTTTT.

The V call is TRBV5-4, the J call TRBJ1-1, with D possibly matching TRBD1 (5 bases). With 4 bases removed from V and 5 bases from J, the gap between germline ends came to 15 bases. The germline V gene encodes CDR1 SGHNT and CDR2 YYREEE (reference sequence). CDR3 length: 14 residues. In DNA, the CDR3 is TGTGCCAGCAGCGCCGCGGGACGTAGGACTGAAGCTTTCTTT. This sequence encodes CASSAAGRRTEAFF.

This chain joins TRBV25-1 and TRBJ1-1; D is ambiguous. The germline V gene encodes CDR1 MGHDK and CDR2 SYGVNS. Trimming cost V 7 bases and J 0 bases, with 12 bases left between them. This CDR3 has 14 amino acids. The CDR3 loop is CASTSSVMNTEAFF. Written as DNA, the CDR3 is TGTGCCAGCACTAGCTCAGTGATGAACACTGAAGCTTTCTTT.

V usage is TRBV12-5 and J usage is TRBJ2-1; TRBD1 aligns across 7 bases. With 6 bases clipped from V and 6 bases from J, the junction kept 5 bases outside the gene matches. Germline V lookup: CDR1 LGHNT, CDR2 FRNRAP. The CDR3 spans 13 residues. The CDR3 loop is CASGGDSSNEQFF. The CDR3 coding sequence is TGTGCTAGTGGGGGGGACAGTTCCAATGAGCAGTTCTTC.

The CDR3 nucleotides read TGTGCCAGCAGCCCCGGACTTGGGGGCTATAGAGTGACCCAGTACTTC. Amino acid sequence: CASSPGLGGYRVTQYF. V and J are TRBV11-3 and TRBJ2-5; tentatively, D is TRBD1 (6 bases). Germline CDR1 SGHNT, CDR2 YENEEA. The V gene lost 5 bases and the J gene lost 7 bases, with 23 bases spanning the gap. The CDR3 extends over 16 amino acids.

CDR3 sequence (DNA): TGTGCCAGCAGCCTTGTAGCGGGAGGATCCTACAATGAGCAGTTCTTC. This codes for CASSLVAGGSYNEQFF. This chain uses TRBV4-2 with TRBJ2-1; 10 bases fit TRBD2. Germline V gene data show CDR1 as LGHNA and CDR2 as YNFKEQ. The CDR3 totals 16 residues. With 4 bases clipped from V and 1 base from J, the junction kept 4 bases outside the gene matches.

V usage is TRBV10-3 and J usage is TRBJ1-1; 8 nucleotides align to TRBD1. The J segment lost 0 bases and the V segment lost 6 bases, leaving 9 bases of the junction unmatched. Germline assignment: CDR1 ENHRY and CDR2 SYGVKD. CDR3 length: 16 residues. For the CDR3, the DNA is TGTGCCATCAGACCCGACAGGGGTACAATGAACACTGAAGCTTTCTTT. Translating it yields CAIRPDRGTMNTEAFF.

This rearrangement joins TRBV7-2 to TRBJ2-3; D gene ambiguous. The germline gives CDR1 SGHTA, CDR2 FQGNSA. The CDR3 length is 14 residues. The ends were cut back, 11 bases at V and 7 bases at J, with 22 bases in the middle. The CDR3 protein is CAGGKPSRLNTQYF. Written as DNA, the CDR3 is TGTGCCGGCGGAAAGCCCAGCCGTTTGAATACGCAGTATTTT.

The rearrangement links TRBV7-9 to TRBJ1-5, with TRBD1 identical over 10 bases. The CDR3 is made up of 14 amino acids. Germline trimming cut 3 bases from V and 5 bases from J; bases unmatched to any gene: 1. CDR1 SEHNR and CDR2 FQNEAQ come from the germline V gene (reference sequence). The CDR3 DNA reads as TGTGCCAGCAGCTTCGGGACAGGGGATCAGCCCCAGCATTTT. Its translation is CASSFGTGDQPQHF.

The CDR3 DNA reads TGTGCCAGCAGCCAACCAACGGGGCTAGCGGGAACCCTTCGAGAACGGCAGTTCTTC. Protein: CASSQPTGLAGTLRERQFF. The chain links TRBV14 to TRBJ2-1; 9 bases fit TRBD2. From germline, CDR1 is SGHDN and CDR2 FVKESK. After removal of 2 bases from V and 12 bases from J, the junction contained 23 bases not matched to a gene. This CDR3 contains 19 residues.

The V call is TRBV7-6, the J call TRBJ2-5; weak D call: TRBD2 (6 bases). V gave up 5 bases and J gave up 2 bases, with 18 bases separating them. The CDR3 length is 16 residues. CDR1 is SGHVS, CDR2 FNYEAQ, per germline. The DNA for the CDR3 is TGTGCCAGCAGCCTACGAGAAACTAGCATGCAAGAGACCCAGTACTTC. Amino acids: CASSLRETSMQETQYF.

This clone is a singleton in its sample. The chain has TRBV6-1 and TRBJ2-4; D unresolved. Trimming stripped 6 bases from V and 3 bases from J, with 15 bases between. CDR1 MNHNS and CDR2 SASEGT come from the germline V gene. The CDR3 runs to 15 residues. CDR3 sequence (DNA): TGTGCCAGCAGCATGGAATTCGGCCTCAAAAACATTCAGTACTTC. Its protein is CASSMEFGLKNIQYF.

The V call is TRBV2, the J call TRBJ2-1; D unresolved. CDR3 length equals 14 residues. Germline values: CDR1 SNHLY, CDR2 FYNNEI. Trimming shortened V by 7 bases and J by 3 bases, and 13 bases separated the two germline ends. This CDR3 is CASIFGPNYNEQFF. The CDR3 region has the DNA TGTGCCAGCATTTTTGGACCGAACTACAATGAGCAGTTCTTC.

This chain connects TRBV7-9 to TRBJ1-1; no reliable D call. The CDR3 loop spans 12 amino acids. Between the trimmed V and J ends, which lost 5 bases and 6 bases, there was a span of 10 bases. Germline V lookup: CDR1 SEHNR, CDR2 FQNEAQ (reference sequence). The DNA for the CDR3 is TGTGCCAGCAGCGCCGGGATAGCTGAAGCTTTCTTT. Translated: CASSAGIAEAFF.